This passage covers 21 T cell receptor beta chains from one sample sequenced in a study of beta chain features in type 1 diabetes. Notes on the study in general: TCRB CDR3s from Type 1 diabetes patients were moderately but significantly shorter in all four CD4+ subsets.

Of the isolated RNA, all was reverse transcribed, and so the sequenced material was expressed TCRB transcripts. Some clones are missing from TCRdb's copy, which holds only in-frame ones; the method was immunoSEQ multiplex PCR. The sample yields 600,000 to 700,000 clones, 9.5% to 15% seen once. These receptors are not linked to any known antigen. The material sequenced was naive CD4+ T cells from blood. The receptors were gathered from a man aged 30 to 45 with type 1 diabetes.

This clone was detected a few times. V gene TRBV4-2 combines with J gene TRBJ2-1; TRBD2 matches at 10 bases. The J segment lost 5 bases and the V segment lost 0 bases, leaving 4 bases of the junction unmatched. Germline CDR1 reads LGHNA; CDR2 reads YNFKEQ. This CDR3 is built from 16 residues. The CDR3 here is CASSQDILAGDNEQFF. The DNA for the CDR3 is TGTGCCAGCAGCCAAGATATTCTAGCGGGAGACAATGAGCAGTTCTTC.

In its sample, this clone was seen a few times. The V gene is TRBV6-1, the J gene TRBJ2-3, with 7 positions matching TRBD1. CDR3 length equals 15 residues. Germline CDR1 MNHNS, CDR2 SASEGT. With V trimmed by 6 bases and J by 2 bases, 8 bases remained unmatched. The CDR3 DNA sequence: TGTGCCAGCAGGTCGGGACAGACCTTCACAGATACGCAGTATTTT. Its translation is CASRSGQTFTDTQYF.

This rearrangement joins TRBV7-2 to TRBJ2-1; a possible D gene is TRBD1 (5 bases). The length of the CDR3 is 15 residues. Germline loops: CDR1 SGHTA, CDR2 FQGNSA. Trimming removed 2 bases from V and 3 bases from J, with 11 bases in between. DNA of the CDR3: TGTGCCAGCAGCTTACGCGGACAAAGCTACAATGAGCAGTTCTTC. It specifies CASSLRGQSYNEQFF.

CDR3: CASSEGLNQETQYF. In nucleotides, the CDR3 is TGTGCCAGCAGTGAGGGACTTAACCAAGAGACCCAGTACTTC. V usage is TRBV2 and J usage is TRBJ2-5, with TRBD2 as a possible D gene (6 bases). The CDR3 is 14 amino acids. V shed 3 bases and J shed 0 bases, with 8 bases lying between them. Germline V CDR1 and CDR2: SNHLY, FYNNEI.

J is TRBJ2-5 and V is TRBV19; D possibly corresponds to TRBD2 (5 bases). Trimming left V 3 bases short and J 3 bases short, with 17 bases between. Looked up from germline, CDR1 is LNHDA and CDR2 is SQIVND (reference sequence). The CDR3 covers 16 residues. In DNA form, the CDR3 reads TGTGCCAGTAGTATTGGGGAGACCTTCGAGAAAGAGACCCAGTACTTC. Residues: CASSIGETFEKETQYF.

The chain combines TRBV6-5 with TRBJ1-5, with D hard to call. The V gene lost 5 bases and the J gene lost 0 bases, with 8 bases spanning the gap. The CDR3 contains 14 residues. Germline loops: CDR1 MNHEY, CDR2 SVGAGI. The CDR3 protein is CASSQDVSNQPQHF. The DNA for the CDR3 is TGTGCCAGCAGTCAGGACGTTAGCAATCAGCCCCAGCATTTT.

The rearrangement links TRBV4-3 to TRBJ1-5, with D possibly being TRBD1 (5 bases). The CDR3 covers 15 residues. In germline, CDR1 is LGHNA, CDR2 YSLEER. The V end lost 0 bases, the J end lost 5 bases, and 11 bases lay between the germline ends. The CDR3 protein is CASSQDLGGYQPQHF. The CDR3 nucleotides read TGCGCCAGCAGCCAAGATCTGGGGGGGTATCAGCCCCAGCATTTT.

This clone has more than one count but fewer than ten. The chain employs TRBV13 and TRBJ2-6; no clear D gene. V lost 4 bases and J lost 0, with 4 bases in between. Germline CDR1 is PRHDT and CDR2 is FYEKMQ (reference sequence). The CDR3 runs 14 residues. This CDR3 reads CASSSGSGANVLTF. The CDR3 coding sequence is TGTGCCAGCAGCTCAGGCTCTGGGGCCAACGTCCTGACTTTC.

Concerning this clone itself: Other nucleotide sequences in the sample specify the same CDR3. The CDR3: CASSVGDSYGYTF. The CDR3 bases are TGTGCCAGCAGCGTAGGGGACAGCTATGGCTACACCTTC. V gene TRBV9 combines with J gene TRBJ1-2; 7 bases agree with TRBD1. The CDR3 is made up of 13 amino acids. With V trimmed by 0 bases and J by 4 bases, 0 bases remained unmatched. Germline V gene sequence: CDR1 SGDLS, CDR2 YYNGEE.

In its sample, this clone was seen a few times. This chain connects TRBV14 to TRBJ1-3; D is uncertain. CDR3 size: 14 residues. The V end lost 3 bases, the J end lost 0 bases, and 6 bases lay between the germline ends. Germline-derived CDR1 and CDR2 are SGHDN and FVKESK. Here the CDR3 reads CASSHLHSGNTIYF. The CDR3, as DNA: TGTGCCAGCAGCCATTTACACTCTGGAAACACCATATATTTT.

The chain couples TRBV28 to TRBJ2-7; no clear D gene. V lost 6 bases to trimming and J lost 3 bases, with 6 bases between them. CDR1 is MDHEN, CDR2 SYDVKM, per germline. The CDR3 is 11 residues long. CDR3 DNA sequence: TGTGCCAGCAGATCCCTCTACGAGCAGTACTTC. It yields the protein CASRSLYEQYF. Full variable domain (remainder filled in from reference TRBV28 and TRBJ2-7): DVKVTQSSRYLVKRTGEKVFLECVQDMDHENMFWYRQDPGLGLRLIYFSYDVKMKEKGDIPEGYSVSREKKERFSLILESASTNQTSMYLCASRSLYEQYFGPGTRLTVT.

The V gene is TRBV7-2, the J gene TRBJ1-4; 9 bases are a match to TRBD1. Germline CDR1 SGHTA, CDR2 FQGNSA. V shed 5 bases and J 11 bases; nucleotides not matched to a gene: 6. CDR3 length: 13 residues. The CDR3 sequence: CASSRDREYKLFF. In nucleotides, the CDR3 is TGTGCCAGCAGCCGGGACAGGGAGTACAAACTGTTTTTT. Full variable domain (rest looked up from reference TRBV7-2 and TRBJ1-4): GAGVSQSPSNKVTEKGKDVELRCDPISGHTALYWYRQSLGQGLEFLIYFQGNSAPDKSGLPSDRFSAERTGGSVSTLTIQRTQQEDSAVYLCASSRDREYKLFFGSGTQLSVL.

The CDR3 spells CASSPPDRGKLFF. CDR3 bases: TGTGCCAGCTCACCACCAGACAGGGGAAAACTGTTTTTT. V and J are TRBV18 and TRBJ1-4; 8 bases align to TRBD1. CDR1 is KGHSH and CDR2 is LQKENI in the germline V gene. The CDR3 has 13 amino acids. The J segment lost 10 bases and the V segment lost 0 bases, leaving 1 base of the junction unmatched.

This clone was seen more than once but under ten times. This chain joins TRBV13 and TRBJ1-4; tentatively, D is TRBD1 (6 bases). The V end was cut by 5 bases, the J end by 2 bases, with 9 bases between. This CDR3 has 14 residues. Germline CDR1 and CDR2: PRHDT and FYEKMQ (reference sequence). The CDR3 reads CASSRGQTNEKLFF. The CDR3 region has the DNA TGTGCCAGCAGCCGCGGACAGACTAATGAAAAACTGTTTTTT. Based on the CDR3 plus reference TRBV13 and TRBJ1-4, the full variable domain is AAGVIQSPRHLIKEKRETATLKCYPIPRHDTVYWYQQGPGQDPQFLISFYEKMQSDKGSIPDRFSAQQFSDYHSELNMSSLELGDSALYFCASSRGQTNEKLFFGSGTQLSVL.

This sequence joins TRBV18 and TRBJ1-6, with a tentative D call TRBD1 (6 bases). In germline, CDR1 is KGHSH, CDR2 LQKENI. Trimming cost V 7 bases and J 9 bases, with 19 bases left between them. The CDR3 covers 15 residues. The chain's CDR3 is CASYREGPRGSPLHF. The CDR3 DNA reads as TGTGCCAGCTACCGAGAAGGACCCAGGGGTTCACCCCTCCACTTT.

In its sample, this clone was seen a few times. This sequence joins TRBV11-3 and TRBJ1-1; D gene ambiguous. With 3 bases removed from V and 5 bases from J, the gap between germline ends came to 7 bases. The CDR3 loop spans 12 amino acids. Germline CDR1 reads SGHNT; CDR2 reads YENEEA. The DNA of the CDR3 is TGTGCCAGCAGCTTGAGTATTACTGAAGCTTTCTTT. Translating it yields CASSLSITEAFF.

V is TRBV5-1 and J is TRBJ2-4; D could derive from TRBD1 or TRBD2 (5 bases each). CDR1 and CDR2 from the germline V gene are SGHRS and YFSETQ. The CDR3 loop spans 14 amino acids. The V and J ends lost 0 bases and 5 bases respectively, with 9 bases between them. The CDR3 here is CASSLVGRENIQYF. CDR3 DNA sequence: TGCGCCAGCAGCTTGGTGGGACGGGAAAACATTCAGTACTTC.

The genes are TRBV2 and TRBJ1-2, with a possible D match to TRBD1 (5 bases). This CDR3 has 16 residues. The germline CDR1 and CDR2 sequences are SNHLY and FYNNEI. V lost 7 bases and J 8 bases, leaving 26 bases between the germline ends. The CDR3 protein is CASTTRVTGGSEGYTF. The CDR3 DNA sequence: TGTGCCAGCACCACGAGGGTGACGGGGGGTTCGGAGGGCTACACCTTC.

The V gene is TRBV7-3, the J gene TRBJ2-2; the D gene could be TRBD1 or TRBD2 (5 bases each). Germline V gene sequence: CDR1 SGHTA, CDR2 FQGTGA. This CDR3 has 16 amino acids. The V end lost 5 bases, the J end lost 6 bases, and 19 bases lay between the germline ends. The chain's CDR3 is CASSILGTALAGELFF. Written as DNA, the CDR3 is TGTGCCAGCAGCATCCTCGGGACGGCCCTAGCCGGGGAGCTGTTTTTT.

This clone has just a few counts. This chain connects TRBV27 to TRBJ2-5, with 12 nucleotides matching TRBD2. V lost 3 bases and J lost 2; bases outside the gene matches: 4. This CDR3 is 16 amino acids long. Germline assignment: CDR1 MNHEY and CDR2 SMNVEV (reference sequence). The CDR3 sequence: CASSFLTSGGQETQYF. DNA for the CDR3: TGTGCCAGCAGTTTCCTGACTAGCGGGGGACAAGAGACCCAGTACTTC.

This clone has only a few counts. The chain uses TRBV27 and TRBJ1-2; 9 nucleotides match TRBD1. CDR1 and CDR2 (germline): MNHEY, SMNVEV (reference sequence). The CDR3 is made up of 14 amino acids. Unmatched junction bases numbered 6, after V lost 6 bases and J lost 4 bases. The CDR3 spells CASRPSDRGYGYTF. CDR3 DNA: TGTGCCAGCAGACCCTCGGACAGGGGCTATGGCTACACCTTC.